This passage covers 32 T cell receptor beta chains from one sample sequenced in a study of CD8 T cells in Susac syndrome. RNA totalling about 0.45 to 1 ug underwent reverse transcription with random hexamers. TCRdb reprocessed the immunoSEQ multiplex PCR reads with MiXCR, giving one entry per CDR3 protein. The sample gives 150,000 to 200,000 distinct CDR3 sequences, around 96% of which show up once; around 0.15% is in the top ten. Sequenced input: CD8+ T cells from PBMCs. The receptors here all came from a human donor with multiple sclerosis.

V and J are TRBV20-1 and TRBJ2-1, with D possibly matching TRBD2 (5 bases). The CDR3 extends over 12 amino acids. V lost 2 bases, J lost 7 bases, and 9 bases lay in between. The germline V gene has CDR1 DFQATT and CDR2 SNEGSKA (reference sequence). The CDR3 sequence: CSARLDWNEQFF. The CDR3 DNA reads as TGCAGTGCTAGACTGGACTGGAATGAGCAGTTCTTC.

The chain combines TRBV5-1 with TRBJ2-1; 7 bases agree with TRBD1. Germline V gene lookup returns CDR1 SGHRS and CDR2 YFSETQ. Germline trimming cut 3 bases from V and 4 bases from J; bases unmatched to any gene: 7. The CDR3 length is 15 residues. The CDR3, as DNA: TGCGCCAGCAGCTATTTGGACAGGTTTTACAATGAGCAGTTCTTC. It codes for CASSYLDRFYNEQFF.

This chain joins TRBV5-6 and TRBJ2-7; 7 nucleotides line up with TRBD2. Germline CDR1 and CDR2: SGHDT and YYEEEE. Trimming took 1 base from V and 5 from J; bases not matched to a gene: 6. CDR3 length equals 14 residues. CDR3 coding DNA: TGTGCCAGCAGCTTGATCGCGGGAGTGCACGAGCAGTACTTC. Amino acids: CASSLIAGVHEQYF.

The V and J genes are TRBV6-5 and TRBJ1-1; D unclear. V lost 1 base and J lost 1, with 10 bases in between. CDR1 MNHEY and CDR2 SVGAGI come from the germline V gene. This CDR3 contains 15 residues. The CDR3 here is CASSYFREANTEAFF. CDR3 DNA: TGTGCCAGCAGTTACTTCCGGGAAGCGAACACTGAAGCTTTCTTT.

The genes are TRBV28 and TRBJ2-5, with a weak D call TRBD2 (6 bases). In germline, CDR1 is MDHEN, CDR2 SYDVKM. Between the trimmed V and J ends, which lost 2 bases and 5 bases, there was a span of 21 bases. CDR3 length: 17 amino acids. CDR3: CASSLGVEGAEGETQYF. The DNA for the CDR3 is TGTGCCAGCAGTTTAGGGGTGGAGGGCGCTGAGGGGGAGACCCAGTACTTC.

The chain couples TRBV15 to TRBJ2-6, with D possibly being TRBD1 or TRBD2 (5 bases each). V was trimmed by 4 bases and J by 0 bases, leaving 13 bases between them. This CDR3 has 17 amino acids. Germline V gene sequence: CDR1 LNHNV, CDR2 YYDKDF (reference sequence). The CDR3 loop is CATSIIVGDSGANVLTF. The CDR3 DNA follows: TGTGCCACCAGCATTATCGTGGGGGACTCTGGGGCCAACGTCCTGACTTTC.

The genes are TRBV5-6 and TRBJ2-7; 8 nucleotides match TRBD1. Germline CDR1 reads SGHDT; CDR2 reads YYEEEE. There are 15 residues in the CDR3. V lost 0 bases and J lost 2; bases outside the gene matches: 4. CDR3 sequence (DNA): TGTGCCAGCAGCTTGGGGACAGGGAGCACCTACGAGCAGTACTTC. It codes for CASSLGTGSTYEQYF.

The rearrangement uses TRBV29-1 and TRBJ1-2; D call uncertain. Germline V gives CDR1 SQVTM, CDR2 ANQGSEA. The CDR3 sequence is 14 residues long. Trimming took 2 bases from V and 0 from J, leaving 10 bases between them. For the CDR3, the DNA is TGCAGCGTTGAAAAACGGGATACTAACTATGGCTACACCTTC. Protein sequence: CSVEKRDTNYGYTF.

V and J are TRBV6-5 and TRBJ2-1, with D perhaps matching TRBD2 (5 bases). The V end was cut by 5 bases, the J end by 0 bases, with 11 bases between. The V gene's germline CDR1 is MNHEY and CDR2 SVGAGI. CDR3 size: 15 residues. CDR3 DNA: TGTGCCAGCAGTCCCGGACTCAGCTCCTACAATGAGCAGTTCTTC. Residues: CASSPGLSSYNEQFF.

The CDR3 region is CASSPQGAAGYTF. DNA for the CDR3: TGCGCCAGCAGCCCACAGGGGGCGGCTGGCTACACCTTC. V usage is TRBV4-1 and J usage is TRBJ1-2; 9 bases are a match to TRBD1. Germline V gene sequence: CDR1 MGHRA, CDR2 YSYEKL. The length of the CDR3 is 13 residues. With V trimmed by 4 bases and J by 7 bases, 4 bases remained unmatched.

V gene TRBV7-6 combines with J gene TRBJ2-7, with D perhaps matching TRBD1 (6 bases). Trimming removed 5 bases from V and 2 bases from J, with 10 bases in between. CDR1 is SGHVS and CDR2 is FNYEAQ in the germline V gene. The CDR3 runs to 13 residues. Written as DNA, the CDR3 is TGTGCCAGCAGCGCCGGACAGACCTACGAGCAGTACTTC. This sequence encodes CASSAGQTYEQYF.

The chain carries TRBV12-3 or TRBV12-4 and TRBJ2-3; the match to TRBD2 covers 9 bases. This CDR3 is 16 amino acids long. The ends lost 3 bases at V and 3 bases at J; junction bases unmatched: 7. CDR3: CASSFIAGVITDTQYF. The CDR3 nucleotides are TGTGCCAGCAGTTTCATAGCGGGAGTCATTACAGATACGCAGTATTTT.

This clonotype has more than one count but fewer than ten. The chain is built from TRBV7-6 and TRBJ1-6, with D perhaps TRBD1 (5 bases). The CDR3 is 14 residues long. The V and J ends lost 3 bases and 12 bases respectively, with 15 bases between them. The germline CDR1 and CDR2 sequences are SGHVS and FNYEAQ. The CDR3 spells CASSLGGWGRPLHF. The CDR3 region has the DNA TGTGCCAGCAGCTTGGGCGGGTGGGGGAGACCCCTCCACTTT.

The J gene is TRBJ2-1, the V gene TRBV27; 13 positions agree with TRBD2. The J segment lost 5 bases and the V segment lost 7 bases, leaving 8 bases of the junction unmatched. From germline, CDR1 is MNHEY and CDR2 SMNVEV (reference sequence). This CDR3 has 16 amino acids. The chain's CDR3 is CASTLLGTSGDNEQFF. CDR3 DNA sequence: TGTGCCAGCACCCTCCTGGGGACTAGCGGGGACAATGAGCAGTTCTTC.

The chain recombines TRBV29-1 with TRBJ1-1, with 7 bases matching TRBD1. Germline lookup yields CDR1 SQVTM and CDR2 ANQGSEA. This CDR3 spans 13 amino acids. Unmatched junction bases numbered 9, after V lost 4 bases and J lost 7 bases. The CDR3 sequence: CSVVFGQGGEAFF. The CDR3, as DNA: TGCAGCGTTGTGTTCGGGCAGGGGGGTGAAGCTTTCTTT.

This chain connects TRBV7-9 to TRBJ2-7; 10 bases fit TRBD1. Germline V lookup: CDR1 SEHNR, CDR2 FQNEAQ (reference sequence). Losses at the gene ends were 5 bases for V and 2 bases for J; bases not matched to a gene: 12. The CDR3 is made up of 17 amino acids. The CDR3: CASSTGQGDRLPYEQYF. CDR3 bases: TGTGCCAGCAGCACCGGACAGGGGGATCGTCTACCCTACGAGCAGTACTTC.

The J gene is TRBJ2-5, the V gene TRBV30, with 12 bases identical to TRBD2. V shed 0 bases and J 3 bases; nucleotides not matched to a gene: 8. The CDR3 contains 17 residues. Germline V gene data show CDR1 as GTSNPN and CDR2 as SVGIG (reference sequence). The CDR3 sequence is CAWSVPSSGRAEETQYF. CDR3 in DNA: TGTGCCTGGAGTGTACCGTCTAGCGGGAGGGCCGAAGAGACCCAGTACTTC.

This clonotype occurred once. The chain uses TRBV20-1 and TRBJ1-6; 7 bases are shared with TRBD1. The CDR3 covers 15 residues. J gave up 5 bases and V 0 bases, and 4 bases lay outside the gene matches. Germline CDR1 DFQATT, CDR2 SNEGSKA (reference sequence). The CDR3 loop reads CSAREQGYDNSPLHF. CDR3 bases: TGCAGTGCTAGAGAACAGGGGTATGATAATTCACCCCTCCACTTT.

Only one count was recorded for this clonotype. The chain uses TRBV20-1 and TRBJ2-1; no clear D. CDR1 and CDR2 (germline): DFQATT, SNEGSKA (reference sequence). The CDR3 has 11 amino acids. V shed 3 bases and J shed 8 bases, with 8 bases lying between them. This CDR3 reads CSASSRDEQFF. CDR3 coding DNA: TGCAGTGCTAGTTCCCGCGATGAGCAGTTCTTC.

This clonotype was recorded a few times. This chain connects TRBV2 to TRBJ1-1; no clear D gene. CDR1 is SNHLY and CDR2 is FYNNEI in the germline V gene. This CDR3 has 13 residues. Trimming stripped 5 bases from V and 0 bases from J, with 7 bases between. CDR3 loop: CASSWTLNTEAFF. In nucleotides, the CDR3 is TGTGCCAGCAGTTGGACTCTGAACACTGAAGCTTTCTTT.

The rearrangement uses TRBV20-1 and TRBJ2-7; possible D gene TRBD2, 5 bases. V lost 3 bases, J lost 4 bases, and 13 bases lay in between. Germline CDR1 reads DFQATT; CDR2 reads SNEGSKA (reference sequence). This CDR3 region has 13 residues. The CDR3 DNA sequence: TGCAGTGCTAGTAAGGGAGTTAGATACGAGCAGTACTTC. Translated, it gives CSASKGVRYEQYF.

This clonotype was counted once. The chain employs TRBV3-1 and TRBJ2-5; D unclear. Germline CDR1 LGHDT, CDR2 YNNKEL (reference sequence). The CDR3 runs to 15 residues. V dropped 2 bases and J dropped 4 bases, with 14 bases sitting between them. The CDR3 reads CASSQSIGSTETQYF. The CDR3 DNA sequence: TGTGCCAGCAGCCAAAGCATCGGTTCGACAGAGACCCAGTACTTC.

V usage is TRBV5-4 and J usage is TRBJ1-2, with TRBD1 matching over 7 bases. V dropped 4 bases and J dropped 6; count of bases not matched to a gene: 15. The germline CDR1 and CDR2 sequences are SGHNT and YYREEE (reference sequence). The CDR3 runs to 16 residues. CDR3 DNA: TGTGCCAGCAGCCAAAATGACAGACAGGGTCTGGATGGCTACACCTTC. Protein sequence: CASSQNDRQGLDGYTF.

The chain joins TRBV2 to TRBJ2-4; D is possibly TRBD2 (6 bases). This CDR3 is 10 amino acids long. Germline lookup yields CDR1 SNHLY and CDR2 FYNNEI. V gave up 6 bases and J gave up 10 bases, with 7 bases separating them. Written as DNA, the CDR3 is TGTGCCAGCAGCCGGGGGATTCAGTACTTC. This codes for CASSRGIQYF.

The CDR3 DNA is TGTGCCAGCAGCCGAACCCCGCGGGTTGGGGAGCTGTTTTTT. This encodes CASSRTPRVGELFF. This chain links TRBV9 with TRBJ2-2; D is perhaps TRBD2 (5 bases). The CDR3 length is 14 residues. Trimming left V 4 bases short and J 8 bases short, with 15 bases between. The germline V gene has CDR1 SGDLS and CDR2 YYNGEE.

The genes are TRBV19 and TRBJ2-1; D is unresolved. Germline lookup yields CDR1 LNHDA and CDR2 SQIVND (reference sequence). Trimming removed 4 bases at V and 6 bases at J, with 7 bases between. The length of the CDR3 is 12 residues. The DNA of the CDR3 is TGTGCCAGTAGTACTTTACCCAATGAGCAGTTCTTC. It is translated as CASSTLPNEQFF.

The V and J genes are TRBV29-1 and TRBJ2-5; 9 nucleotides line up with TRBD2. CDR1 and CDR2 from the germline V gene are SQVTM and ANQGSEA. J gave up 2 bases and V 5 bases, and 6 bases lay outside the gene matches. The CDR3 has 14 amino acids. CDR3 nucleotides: TGCAGCGTTCTCCTAGCGGGATCACAAGAGACCCAGTACTTC. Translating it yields CSVLLAGSQETQYF. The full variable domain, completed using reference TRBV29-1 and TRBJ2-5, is SAVISQKPSRDICQRGTSLTIQCQVDSQVTMMFWYRQQPGQSLTLIATANQGSEATYESGFVIDKFPISRPNLTFSTLTVSNMSPEDSSIYLCSVLLAGSQETQYFGPGTRLLVL.

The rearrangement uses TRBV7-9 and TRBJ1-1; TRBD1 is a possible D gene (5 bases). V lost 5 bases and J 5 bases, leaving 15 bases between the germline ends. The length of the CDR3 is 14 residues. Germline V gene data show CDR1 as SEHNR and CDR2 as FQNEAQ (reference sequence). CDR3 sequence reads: CASSTVQGRTEAFF. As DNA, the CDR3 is TGTGCCAGCAGCACCGTGCAGGGTAGGACTGAAGCTTTCTTT.

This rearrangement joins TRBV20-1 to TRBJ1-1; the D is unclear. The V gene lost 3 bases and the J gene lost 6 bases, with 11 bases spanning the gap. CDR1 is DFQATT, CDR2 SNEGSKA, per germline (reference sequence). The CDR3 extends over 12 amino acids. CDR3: CSASLGFAEAFF. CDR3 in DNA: TGCAGTGCTAGTCTGGGGTTCGCTGAAGCTTTCTTT.

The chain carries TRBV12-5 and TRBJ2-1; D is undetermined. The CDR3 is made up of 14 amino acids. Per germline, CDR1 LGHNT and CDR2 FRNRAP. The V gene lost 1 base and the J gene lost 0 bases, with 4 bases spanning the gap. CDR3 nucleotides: TGTGCTAGTGGTTTGGGGAGCTCCTACAATGAGCAGTTCTTC. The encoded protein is CASGLGSSYNEQFF.

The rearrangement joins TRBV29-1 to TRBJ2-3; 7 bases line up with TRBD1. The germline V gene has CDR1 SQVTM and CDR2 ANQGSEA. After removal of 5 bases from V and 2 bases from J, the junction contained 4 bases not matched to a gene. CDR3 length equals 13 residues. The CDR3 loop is CSVLGQSTDTQYF. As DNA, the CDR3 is TGCAGCGTTCTGGGACAGTCCACAGATACGCAGTATTTT.

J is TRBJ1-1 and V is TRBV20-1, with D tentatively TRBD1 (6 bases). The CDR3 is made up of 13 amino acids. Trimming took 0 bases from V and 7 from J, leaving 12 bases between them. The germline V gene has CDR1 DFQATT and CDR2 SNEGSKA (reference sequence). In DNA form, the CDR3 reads TGCAGTGCTAGAGAAGGGACCAGGGGTGAAGCTTTCTTT. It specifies CSAREGTRGEAFF.